This TCR beta chain stems from a study of CD8+ T cells in alopecia areata. Study-wide findings and caveats: Normal skin's resident alphabeta T cells are also sequenced in scalp samples. For lesional scalp, especially alopecia totalis/universalis, clonality was higher than in normal scalp.

As the sequencing template, cDNA was produced by extracting RNA and reverse transcribing it. Libraries were prepared by immunoSEQ multiplex PCR; TCRdb keeps only in-frame clonotypes and omits some of them. The table lists roughly 200,000 clones, 56% of them singletons. This CDR3 is 12 amino acids long. Deletions cut 10 bases from V and 2 bases from J, with 11 bases between. Germline CDR1 reads ENHRY; CDR2 reads SYGVKD. In the case of this clone: The antigen remains unidentified.

PBMCs yielded sorted CD4+ and CD8+ T cells. The chain combines TRBV10-3 with TRBJ2-5, with D possibly matching TRBD2 (6 bases). This clonotype was sampled from a human donor in good health. Sequencing input: CD8+ T cells sorted from blood. CDR3 loop: CATGSGQETQYF. In DNA, the CDR3 is TGTGCCACGGGGAGCGGGCAAGAGACCCAGTACTTC.